This entry is about one T cell receptor (beta chain). What it binds is not known. A much larger clonotype is one base distant, so this may be a read error. No cell sorting was done before RNA was extracted from the tissue. The data were obtained in a study of tumor and adjacent non-tumor tissue in lung cancer. At the level of the study: Aged about 30 to 76 years, patients included roughly ten men and 5 women with stage I to III disease.

Three rounds of nested PCR, following a modified ARM-PCR protocol, produced the TCRbeta library. TCRdb used MiXCR to reprocess the multiplex PCR reads, holding one entry per CDR3 protein. The sample shows 65,000 to 95,000 distinct CDR3 sequences, over 80% of them seen only once. Germline V gene lookup returns CDR1 GTSNPN and CDR2 SVGIG (reference sequence). This CDR3 region has 12 residues. Trimming stripped 1 base from V and 9 bases from J, with 10 bases between. The study, taken as a whole, reports: Significantly higher TCR diversity was found in tumor than normal lung.

This TCR came from a woman between 45 and 60 years old with non-small cell lung cancer. The sample comprised lung tumor tissue. The V gene is TRBV30, the J gene TRBJ2-1; D is ambiguous. CDR3 residues: CAWSDSLTEQFF. Here the CDR3 DNA reads TGTGCCTGGAGTGACTCATTAACTGAGCAGTTCTTC.